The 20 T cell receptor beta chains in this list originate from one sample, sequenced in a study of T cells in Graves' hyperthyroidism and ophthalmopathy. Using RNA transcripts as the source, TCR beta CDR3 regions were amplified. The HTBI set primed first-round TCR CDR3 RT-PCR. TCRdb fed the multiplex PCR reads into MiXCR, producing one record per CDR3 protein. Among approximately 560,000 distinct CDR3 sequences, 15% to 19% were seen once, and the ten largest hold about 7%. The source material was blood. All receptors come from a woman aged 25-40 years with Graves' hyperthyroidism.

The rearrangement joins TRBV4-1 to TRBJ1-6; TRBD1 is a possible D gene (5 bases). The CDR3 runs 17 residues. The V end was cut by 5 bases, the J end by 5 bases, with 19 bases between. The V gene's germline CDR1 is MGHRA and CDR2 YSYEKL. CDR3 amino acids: CASSARVGREDNSPLHF. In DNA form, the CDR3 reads TGCGCCAGCAGCGCCCGGGTGGGCAGGGAAGATAATTCACCCCTCCACTTT.

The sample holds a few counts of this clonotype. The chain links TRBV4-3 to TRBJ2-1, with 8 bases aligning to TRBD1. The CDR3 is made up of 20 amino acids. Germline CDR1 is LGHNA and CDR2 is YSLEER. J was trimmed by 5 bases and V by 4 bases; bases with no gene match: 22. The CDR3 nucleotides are TGCGCCAGCAGCCGCAGGGGGCAGATGATCTTGCCTATGAACGACAATGAGCAGTTCTTC. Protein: CASSRRGQMILPMNDNEQFF.

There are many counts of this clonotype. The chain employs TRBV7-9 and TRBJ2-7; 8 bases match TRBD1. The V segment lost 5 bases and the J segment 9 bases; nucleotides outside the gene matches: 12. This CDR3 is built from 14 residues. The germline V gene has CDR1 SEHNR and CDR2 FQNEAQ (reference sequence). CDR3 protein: CASSEDRAPLRQYF. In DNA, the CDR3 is TGTGCCAGCAGCGAGGACAGGGCCCCCCTACGGCAGTACTTC.

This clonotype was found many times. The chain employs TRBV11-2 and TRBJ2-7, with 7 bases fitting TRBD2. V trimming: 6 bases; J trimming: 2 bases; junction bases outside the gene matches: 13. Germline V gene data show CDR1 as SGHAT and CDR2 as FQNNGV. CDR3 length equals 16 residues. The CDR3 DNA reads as TGTGCCAGCAGAATTATAAGCGGGGACCCTCCCTACGAGCAGTACTTC. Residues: CASRIISGDPPYEQYF.

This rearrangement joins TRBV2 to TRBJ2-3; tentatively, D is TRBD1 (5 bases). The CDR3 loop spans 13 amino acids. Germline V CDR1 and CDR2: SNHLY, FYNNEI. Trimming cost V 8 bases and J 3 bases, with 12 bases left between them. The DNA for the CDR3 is TGTGCCAGCGGCGCAGGGTTAACAGATACGCAGTATTTT. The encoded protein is CASGAGLTDTQYF.

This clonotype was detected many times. For the CDR3, the DNA is TGTGCCAGCAGCAAAAAGTACACCGGGGAGCTGTTTTTT. It translates to CASSKKYTGELFF. This chain links TRBV7-3 with TRBJ2-2; D gene ambiguous. CDR1 SGHTA and CDR2 FQGTGA come from the germline V gene. Trimming took 5 bases from V and 3 from J, leaving 7 bases between them. The CDR3 consists of 13 residues. Complete variable domain (other parts from reference TRBV7-3 and TRBJ2-2): GAGVSQTPSNKVTEKGKYVELRCDPISGHTALYWYRQSLGQGPEFLIYFQGTGAADDSGLPNDRFFAVRPEGSVSTLKIQRTERGDSAVYLCASSKKYTGELFFGEGSRLTVL.

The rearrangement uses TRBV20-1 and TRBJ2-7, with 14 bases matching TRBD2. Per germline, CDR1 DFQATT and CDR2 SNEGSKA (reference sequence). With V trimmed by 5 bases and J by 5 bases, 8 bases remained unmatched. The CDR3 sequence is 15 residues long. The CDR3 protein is CSAYGTSGRADEQYF. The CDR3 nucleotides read TGCAGTGCTTATGGGACTAGCGGGAGAGCCGACGAGCAGTACTTC.

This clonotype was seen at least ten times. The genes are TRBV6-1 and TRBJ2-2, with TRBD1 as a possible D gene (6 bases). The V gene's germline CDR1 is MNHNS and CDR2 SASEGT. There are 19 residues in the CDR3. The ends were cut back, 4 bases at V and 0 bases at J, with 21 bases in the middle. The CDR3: CASSGVPHYGTTNTGELFF. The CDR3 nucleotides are TGTGCCAGCAGTGGGGTCCCCCATTACGGGACAACGAACACCGGGGAGCTGTTTTTT.

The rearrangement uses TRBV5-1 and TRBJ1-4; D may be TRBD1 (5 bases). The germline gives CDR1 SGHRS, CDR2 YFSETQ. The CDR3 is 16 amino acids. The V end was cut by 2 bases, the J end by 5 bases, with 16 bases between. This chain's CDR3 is CASSLLSGGGNEKLFF. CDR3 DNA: TGCGCCAGCAGCTTACTATCCGGGGGAGGGAATGAAAAACTGTTTTTT.

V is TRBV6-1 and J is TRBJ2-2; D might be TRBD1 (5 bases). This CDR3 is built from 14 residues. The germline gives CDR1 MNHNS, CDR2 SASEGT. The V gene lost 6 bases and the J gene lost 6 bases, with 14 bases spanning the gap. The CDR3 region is CASRPSQGAGELFF. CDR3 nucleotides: TGTGCCAGCAGACCCAGTCAGGGCGCCGGGGAGCTGTTTTTT.

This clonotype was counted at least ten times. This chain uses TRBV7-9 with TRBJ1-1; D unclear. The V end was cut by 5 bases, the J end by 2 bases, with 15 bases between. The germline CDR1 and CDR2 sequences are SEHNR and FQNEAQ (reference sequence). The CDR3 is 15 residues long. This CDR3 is CASSLSFIENTEAFF. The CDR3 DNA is TGTGCCAGCAGCCTCTCCTTTATTGAAAACACTGAAGCTTTCTTT.

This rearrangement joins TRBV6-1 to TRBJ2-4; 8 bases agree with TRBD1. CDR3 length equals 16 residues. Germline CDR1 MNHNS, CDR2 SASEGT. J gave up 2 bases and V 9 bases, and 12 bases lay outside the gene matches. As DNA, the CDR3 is TGTGCCAGGATCGCAGGGGGCGAAGTTACCAAAAACATTCAGTACTTC. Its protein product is CARIAGGEVTKNIQYF.

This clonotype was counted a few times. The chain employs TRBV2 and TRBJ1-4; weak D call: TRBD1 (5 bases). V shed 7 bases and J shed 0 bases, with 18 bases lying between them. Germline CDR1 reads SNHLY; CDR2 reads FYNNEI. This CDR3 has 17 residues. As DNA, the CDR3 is TGTGCCAGCAATGGAGCGGGACGGAGCACAACTAATGAAAAACTGTTTTTT. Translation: CASNGAGRSTTNEKLFF. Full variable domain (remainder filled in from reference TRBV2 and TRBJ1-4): EPEVTQTPSHQVTQMGQEVILRCVPISNHLYFYWYRQILGQKVEFLVSFYNNEISEKSEIFDDQFSVERPDGSNFTLKIRSTKLEDSAMYFCASNGAGRSTTNEKLFFGSGTQLSVL.

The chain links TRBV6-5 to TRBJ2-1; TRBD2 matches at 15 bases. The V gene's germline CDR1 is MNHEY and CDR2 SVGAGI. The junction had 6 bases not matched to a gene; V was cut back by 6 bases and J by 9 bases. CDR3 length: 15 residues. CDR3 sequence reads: CASRLPGLAGGEQFF. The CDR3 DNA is TGTGCCAGCAGATTACCGGGACTAGCGGGAGGTGAGCAGTTCTTC.

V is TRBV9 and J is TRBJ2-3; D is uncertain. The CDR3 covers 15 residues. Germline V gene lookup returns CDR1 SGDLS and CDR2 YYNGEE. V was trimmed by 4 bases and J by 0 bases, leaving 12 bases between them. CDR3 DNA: TGTGCCAGCAGCCGACTCTCCTTCAGCACAGATACGCAGTATTTT. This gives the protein CASSRLSFSTDTQYF.

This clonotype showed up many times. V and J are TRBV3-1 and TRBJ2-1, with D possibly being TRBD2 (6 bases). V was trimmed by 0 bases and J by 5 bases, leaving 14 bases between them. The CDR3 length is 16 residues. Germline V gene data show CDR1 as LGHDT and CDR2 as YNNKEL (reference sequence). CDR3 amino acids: CASSQDNRGIHNEQFF. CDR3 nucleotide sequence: TGTGCCAGCAGCCAAGATAATCGGGGGATCCACAATGAGCAGTTCTTC.

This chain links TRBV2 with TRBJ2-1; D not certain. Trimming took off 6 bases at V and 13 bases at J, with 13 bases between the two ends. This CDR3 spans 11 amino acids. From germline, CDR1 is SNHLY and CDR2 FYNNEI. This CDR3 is CASRDGYAQFF. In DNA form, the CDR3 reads TGTGCCAGCAGAGACGGTTACGCCCAGTTCTTC.

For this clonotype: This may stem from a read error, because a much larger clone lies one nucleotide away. As DNA, the CDR3 is TGTGCCAGCAGCTTAACCCGGGACAGAACCACTGAAGCTTTCTTT. Protein sequence: CASSLTRDRTTEAFF. The genes are TRBV11-2 and TRBJ1-1; 7 nucleotides line up with TRBD1. Per germline, CDR1 SGHAT and CDR2 FQNNGV. V lost 2 bases, J lost 4 bases, and 7 bases stayed unmatched. The length of the CDR3 is 15 residues.

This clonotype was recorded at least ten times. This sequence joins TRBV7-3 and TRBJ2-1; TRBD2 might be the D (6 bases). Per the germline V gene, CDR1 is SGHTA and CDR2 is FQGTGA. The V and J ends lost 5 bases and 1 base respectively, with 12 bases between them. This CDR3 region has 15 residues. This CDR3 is CASSGGPPSYNEQFF. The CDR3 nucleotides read TGTGCCAGCAGCGGAGGGCCTCCTTCCTACAATGAGCAGTTCTTC.

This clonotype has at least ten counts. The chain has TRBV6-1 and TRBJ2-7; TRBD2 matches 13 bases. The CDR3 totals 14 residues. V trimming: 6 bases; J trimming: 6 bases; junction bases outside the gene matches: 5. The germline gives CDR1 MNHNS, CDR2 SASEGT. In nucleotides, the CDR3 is TGTGCCAGCAGGACTAGCGGGAGGTCGTCCGAGCAGTACTTC. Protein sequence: CASRTSGRSSEQYF.